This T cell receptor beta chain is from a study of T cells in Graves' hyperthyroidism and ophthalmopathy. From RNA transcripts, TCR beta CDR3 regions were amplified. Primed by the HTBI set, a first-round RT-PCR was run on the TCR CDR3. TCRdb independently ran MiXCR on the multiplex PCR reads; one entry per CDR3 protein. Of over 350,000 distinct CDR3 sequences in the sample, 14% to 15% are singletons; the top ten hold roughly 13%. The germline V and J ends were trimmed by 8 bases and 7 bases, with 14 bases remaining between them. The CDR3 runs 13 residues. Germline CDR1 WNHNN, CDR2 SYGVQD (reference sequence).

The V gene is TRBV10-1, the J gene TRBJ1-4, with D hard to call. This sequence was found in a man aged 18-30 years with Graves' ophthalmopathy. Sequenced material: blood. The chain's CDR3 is CASDRGLGEKLFF. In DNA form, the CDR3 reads TGCGCCAGCGATCGAGGGCTCGGTGAAAAACTGTTTTTT.